The clone carrying this T cell receptor (beta chain) was seen at least ten times. As yet, its antigen is unknown. This entry is derived from a study of human T cells and chemical hapten exposure. Looking at the study overall: The study traced per-sample TCR yield variation mainly to small differences in pooled library volumes. The study, taken as a whole, reports: Unchanged with DPC sensitization were TCRs above 1 in 1000 frequency.

Germline loops: CDR1 SNHLY, CDR2 FYNNEI. V lost 2 bases, J lost 6 bases, and 8 bases lay in between. The length of the CDR3 is 12 residues. Time point indicated: healthy volunteer bleed at 6 weeks. The authors' total RNA extraction used unfractionated whole blood. Individual cDNA molecules received unique molecular identifiers in the library. Original methodology: The number of TCRs in each sample had a median of approximately 96,000 and spanned roughly 23,224 to 750,000. In TCRdb, the RACE reads were re-called with MiXCR into one record per CDR3 protein. The V and J calls here are based on TCRdb, not the publication. The sample lists some 31,000 distinct CDR3 sequences; around 5.5% were seen once.

V usage is TRBV2 and J usage is TRBJ2-7; D uncertain. The TCR comes from a human donor in good health. Some clones in this sample may be carry-over from other donors' samples. The sample was whole blood. CDR3 sequence: CASSERATEQYF. CDR3 nucleotides: TGTGCCAGCAGTGAACGGGCTACCGAGCAGTACTTC.